Sequencing of this T cell receptor (beta chain) was carried out in a study of T cells in Graves' hyperthyroidism and ophthalmopathy. It was RNA transcripts that yielded the amplified TCR beta CDR3 regions. HTBI primers were employed in a first-round RT-PCR of the TCR CDR3. TCRdb re-analysed the multiplex PCR reads in MiXCR, keeping a single row per CDR3 protein. This table has about 550,000 distinct CDR3 sequences, around 21% appearing once. Study-level findings and limits: Researchers found most expanded thyroid clonotypes above 0.001 in blood as well. Ophthalmopathy was separated from stable hyperthyroidism by a 13 V-J model.

This CDR3 is built from 19 residues. V lost 2 bases and J lost 0; bases outside the gene matches: 12. CDR1 and CDR2 from the germline V gene are MNHNS and SASEGT. Absent ophthalmopathy progression within 18 months defined stable Graves' hyperthyroidism. Clinical symptoms, serum thyroxine, TRAb, thyroid ultrasound and orbital computed tomography established diagnosis. This clonotype appeared many times. Its matching antigen is unknown. The specimen sequenced was blood. This receptor was identified in a man aged 18 to 29 with Graves' hyperthyroidism. The chain couples TRBV6-1 to TRBJ1-5, with 8 bases aligning to TRBD1. CDR3 sequence: CASSEPPGTGHYSNQPQHF. In DNA, the CDR3 is TGTGCCAGCAGTGAACCCCCTGGGACAGGTCATTATAGCAATCAGCCCCAGCATTTT.